The source of this TCR beta chain is a study of cytomegalovirus exposure and HLA in healthy donors. Overall study findings and caveats: At a 0.05 false discovery rate, a later analysis found around 17,000 TCR beta sequences to be associated with HLA alleles.

The sample holds one count of this clone. The antigen is undetermined. Samples came from healthy bone marrow donors. PCR primers comprised 60 Vbeta and 13 Jbeta primers. Assay: immunoSEQ multiplex PCR; the TCRdb copy retains only in-frame clones and omits some. Here the sample spans 90,000 to 130,000 clones, about four fifths being singletons. The TCR sequence derives from a young man in good health and CMV-seropositive. The sequenced material came from PBMCs.

This chain's CDR3 is CASSGREGSSYNEQFF. CDR3 sequence (DNA): TGTGCCAGCAGTGGCCGGGAGGGGAGCTCCTACAATGAGCAGTTCTTC. The V call is TRBV6-1, the J call TRBJ2-1; the match to TRBD2 covers 8 bases. This CDR3 region has 16 residues. Trimming took 4 bases from V and 0 from J; bases not matched to a gene: 5. Per germline, CDR1 MNHNS and CDR2 SASEGT.